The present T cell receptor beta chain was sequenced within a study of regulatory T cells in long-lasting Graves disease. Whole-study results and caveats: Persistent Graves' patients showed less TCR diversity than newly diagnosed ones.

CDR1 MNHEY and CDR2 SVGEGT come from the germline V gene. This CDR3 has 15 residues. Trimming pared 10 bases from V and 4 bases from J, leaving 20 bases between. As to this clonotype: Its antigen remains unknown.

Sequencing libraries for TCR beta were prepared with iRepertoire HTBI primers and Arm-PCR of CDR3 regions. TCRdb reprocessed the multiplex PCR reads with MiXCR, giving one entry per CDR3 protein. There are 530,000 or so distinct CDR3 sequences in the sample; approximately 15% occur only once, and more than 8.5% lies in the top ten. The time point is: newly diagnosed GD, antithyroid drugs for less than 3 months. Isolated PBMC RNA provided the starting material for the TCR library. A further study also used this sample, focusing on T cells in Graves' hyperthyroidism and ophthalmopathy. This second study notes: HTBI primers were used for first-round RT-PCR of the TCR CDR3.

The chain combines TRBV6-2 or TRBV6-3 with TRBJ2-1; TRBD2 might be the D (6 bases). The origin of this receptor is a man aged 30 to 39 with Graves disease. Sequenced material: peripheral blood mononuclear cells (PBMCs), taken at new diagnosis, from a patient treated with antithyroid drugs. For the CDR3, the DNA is TGTGCCACTACCTGGGATGGTAGCGGTTACAATGAGCAGTTCTTC. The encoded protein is CATTWDGSGYNEQFF.